This entry concerns a single TCR beta chain. This entry belongs to a study of blood T cell repertoires in COVID-19. Study-wide context: Sites in the United States, Italy and Spain provided acute and convalescent COVID-19 samples. Sources were T cells, B-cell-depleted T cells, or PBMCs; the material itself was cDNA or gDNA.

In the source study's methods: Nucleated cell number was recorded as an estimate derived from reference gene primer amplification. TCRdb's table, derived via immunoSEQ multiplex PCR, lists solely in-frame clones and lacks some. That table furnishes V, J and clone size, whereas the DNA furnished D and trimming. The sample records 250,000 to 300,000 clones, around 89% being singletons. CDR3 length equals 14 residues. Trimming took 2 bases from V and 7 from J; bases not matched to a gene: 7. The germline gives CDR1 SGHRS, CDR2 YFSETQ. This clonotype was sampled from a woman between 55 and 75 years old with acute or convalescent COVID-19. The sequenced sample consisted of peripheral blood. This chain links TRBV5-1 with TRBJ1-2; 8 bases align to TRBD1. CDR3 loop: CASSFGTGGGGYTF. The CDR3 nucleotides read TGCGCCAGCAGCTTCGGGACAGGTGGTGGTGGCTACACCTTC.